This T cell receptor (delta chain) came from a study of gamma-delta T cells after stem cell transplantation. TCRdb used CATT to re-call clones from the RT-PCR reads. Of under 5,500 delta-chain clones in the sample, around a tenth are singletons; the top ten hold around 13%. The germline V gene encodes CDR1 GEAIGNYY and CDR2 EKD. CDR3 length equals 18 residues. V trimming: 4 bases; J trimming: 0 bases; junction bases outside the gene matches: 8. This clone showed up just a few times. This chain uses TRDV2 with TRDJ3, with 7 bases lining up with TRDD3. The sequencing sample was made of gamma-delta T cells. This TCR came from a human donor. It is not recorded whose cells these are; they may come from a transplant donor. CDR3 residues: CACDSGGYSSWDTRQMFF. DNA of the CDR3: TGTGCCTGTGATTCTGGGGGCTATAGCTCCTGGGACACCCGACAGATGTTTTTC.